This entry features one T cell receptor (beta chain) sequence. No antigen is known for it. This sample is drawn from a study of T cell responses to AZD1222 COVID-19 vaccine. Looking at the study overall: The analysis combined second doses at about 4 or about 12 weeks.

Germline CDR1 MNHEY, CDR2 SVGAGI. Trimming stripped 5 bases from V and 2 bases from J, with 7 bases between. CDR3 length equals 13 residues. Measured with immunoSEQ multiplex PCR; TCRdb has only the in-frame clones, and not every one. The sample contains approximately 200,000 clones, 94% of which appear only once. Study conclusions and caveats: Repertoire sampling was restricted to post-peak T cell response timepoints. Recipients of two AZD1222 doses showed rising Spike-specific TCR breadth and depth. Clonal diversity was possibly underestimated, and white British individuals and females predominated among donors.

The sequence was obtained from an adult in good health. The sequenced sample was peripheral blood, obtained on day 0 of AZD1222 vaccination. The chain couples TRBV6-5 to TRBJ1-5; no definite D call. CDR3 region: CASSRVGNQPQHF. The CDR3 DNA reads TGTGCCAGCAGTCGGGTTGGCAATCAGCCCCAGCATTTT.